The 32 T cell receptor beta chains below come from one sample, sequenced in a study of T-cell reconstitution after alpha-beta-depleted transplantation in children. Preparation of the TCRbeta library used unique molecular identifiers. From the PCR reads, TCRdb called clonotypes with MiXCR, one entry per CDR3 protein. Of around 500,000 distinct CDR3 sequences listed, approximately 22% are singletons. The source material was PBMCs, mostly from graft donor cells, sampled 360 days after TCRalphabeta/CD19-depleted stem cell transplant. The receptors here all came from a boy less than two years old who had a stem cell transplant for acute myeloid leukemia, so the T cells may come from the graft donor.

The genes are TRBV21-1 and TRBJ2-1; TRBD2, as called in the table, went unchecked against the DNA. TRBV21-1 is labeled a pseudogene. There are 18 residues in the CDR3. The CDR3 bases are TGTGCCAGCAGCCCGGGACTAGCGGGGGGGCTCCAAGTAAATGAGCAGTTCTTC. This codes for CASSPGLAGGLQVNEQFF.

This clonotype was counted a single time. The chain carries TRBV12-3 or TRBV12-4 and TRBJ1-2, with D uncertain. V was trimmed by 6 bases and J by 7 bases, leaving 18 bases between them. The CDR3 spans 14 residues. CDR3 amino acids: CASSSPQASGGYTF. In DNA form, the CDR3 reads TGTGCCAGCAGCTCCCCCCAGGCAAGTGGTGGCTACACCTTC.

The CDR3 bases are TGTGCCAGCAGCTCCGCTCACGGGACAAAGTTACAAGAGACCCAGTACTTC. It is translated as CASSSAHGTKLQETQYF. The chain combines TRBV13 with TRBJ2-5; tentatively, D is TRBD1 (6 bases). The V and J ends lost 4 bases and 2 bases respectively, with 20 bases between them. The germline gives CDR1 PRHDT, CDR2 FYEKMQ (reference sequence). The CDR3 covers 17 residues. The full variable domain, in which reference TRBV13 and TRBJ2-5 provide the parts outside the CDR3, is AAGVIQSPRHLIKEKRETATLKCYPIPRHDTVYWYQQGPGQDPQFLISFYEKMQSDKGSIPDRFSAQQFSDYHSELNMSSLELGDSALYFCASSSAHGTKLQETQYFGPGTRLLVL.

Notes on this clonotype: A junction end diverges from the germline sequence, so it may reflect a read error. This chain uses TRBV11-2 with TRBJ2-3; D may correspond to TRBD1 or TRBD2 (5 bases each). Germline V gene sequence: CDR1 SGHAT, CDR2 FQNNGV. The CDR3 contains 16 residues. The CDR3 protein is CASSIDGALSTDTQYF. CDR3 nucleotide sequence: TGTGCCAGCAGCATAGACGGGGCACTGAGCACAGATACGCAGTATTTT.

V gene TRBV5-1 combines with J gene TRBJ2-1; D gene uncertain. The CDR3 is 14 residues long. Germline V gene lookup returns CDR1 SGHRS and CDR2 YFSETQ. V shed 1 base and J shed 3 bases, with 8 bases lying between them. The CDR3 nucleotides are TGCGCCAGCAGCTTGTGGCAGGACTACAATGAGCAGTTCTTC. As protein: CASSLWQDYNEQFF.

This chain connects TRBV7-8 to TRBJ2-7; 9 bases are shared with TRBD1. V dropped 3 bases and J dropped 1; count of bases not matched to a gene: 7. The germline V gene has CDR1 SGHVS and CDR2 FQNEAQ. The CDR3 extends over 16 amino acids. CDR3 sequence reads: CASSFPGQGMSYEQYF. The CDR3 DNA reads TGTGCCAGCAGCTTTCCGGGACAGGGAATGTCCTACGAGCAGTACTTC.

This rearrangement joins TRBV20-1 to TRBJ2-3, with D unresolved. V gave up 3 bases and J gave up 1 base, with 11 bases separating them. This CDR3 is built from 14 residues. From germline, CDR1 is DFQATT and CDR2 SNEGSKA (reference sequence). The CDR3 protein is CSASGRFGTDTQYF. The CDR3 DNA reads as TGCAGTGCTAGTGGTAGATTCGGCACAGATACGCAGTATTTT.

This clonotype was detected many times. V usage is TRBV20-1 and J usage is TRBJ2-7; TRBD1 aligns across 7 bases. Germline values: CDR1 DFQATT, CDR2 SNEGSKA (reference sequence). Trimming cost V 1 base and J 4 bases; bases outside gene matches: 1. This CDR3 region has 12 residues. In DNA, the CDR3 is TGCAGTGCTAGAGCAGGGGGATACGAGCAGTACTTC. Translated, it gives CSARAGGYEQYF.

The chain employs TRBV6-1 and TRBJ2-2, with 8 bases that match TRBD2. Germline CDR1 is MNHNS and CDR2 is SASEGT. V lost 6 bases to trimming and J lost 8 bases; unmatched junction nucleotides: 11. The CDR3 is 15 amino acids. CDR3 region: CASSRQTQRGGELFF. In DNA, the CDR3 is TGTGCCAGCAGCCGCCAGACCCAGCGGGGGGGGGAGCTGTTTTTT.

To note about this clonotype: Germline and junction disagree at one end, which may indicate a read error. The chain uses TRBV10-3 and TRBJ1-6, with a weak D call TRBD1 (6 bases). Germline V gene data show CDR1 as ENHRY and CDR2 as SYGVKD. The CDR3 is made up of 12 amino acids. The CDR3 DNA sequence: TGTGCCATCAGTGATGGGGGGCCTTCTGTTCTCTTT. Translated: CAISDGGPSVLF.

V and J are TRBV18 and TRBJ2-3; 13 bases line up with TRBD2. The CDR3 sequence is 16 residues long. Losses at the gene ends were 3 bases for V and 5 bases for J; bases not matched to a gene: 5. The germline V gene has CDR1 KGHSH and CDR2 LQKENI. The CDR3 bases are TGTGCCAGCTCACCGGAGGGACTAGCGGGGCAAGATACGCAGTATTTT. Translating gives CASSPEGLAGQDTQYF.

This clonotype has a handful of counts. This chain connects TRBV30 to TRBJ1-1; 8 bases agree with TRBD1. CDR3 size: 13 residues. The germline CDR1 and CDR2 sequences are GTSNPN and SVGIG (reference sequence). Trimming cost V 2 bases and J 8 bases; bases outside gene matches: 7. CDR3 protein: CAWSKEGTGEAFF. Here the CDR3 DNA reads TGTGCCTGGAGTAAGGAGGGGACAGGCGAAGCTTTCTTT.

This sequence joins TRBV7-2 and TRBJ2-7; perhaps TRBD2 as D (5 bases). This CDR3 is built from 13 residues. The germline CDR1 and CDR2 sequences are SGHTA and FQGNSA. The germline V and J ends were trimmed by 10 bases and 0 bases, with 13 bases remaining between them. The CDR3 here is CATNLAASYEQYF. The DNA for the CDR3 is TGTGCCACCAATCTAGCAGCCTCCTACGAGCAGTACTTC.

This clonotype was detected a few times. The chain uses TRBV7-9 and TRBJ1-1; 8 positions match TRBD1. With V trimmed by 5 bases and J by 5 bases, 4 bases remained unmatched. The CDR3 covers 13 residues. CDR1 SEHNR and CDR2 FQNEAQ come from the germline V gene (reference sequence). The DNA of the CDR3 is TGTGCCAGCAGCAACACAGGGGGTACTGAAGCTTTCTTT. It specifies CASSNTGGTEAFF. The full variable domain, with the rest looked up from reference TRBV7-9 and TRBJ1-1, is DTGVSQNPRHKITKRGQNVTFRCDPISEHNRLYWYRQTLGQGPEFLTYFQNEAQLEKSRLLSDRFSAERPKGSFSTLEIQRTEQGDSAMYLCASSNTGGTEAFFGQGTRLTVV.

The V and J genes are TRBV7-9 and TRBJ2-7; possible D gene TRBD1, 6 bases. Deletions cut 4 bases from V and 0 bases from J, with 16 bases between. This CDR3 comprises 16 residues. CDR1 is SEHNR, CDR2 FQNEAQ, per germline (reference sequence). CDR3 coding DNA: TGTGCCAGCAGCTCCCGGGACACCGTGGGCTCCTACGAGCAGTACTTC. Translated: CASSSRDTVGSYEQYF.

This clonotype was recorded at least ten times. The chain recombines TRBV7-9 with TRBJ2-2; D possibly matches TRBD1 or TRBD2 (5 bases each). The germline gives CDR1 SEHNR, CDR2 FQNEAQ (reference sequence). V lost 1 base to trimming and J lost 7 bases, with 10 bases between them. The CDR3 is 14 residues long. The CDR3 is CASSLGGEIGELFF. The CDR3 nucleotides are TGTGCCAGCAGCTTAGGAGGGGAAATCGGGGAGCTGTTTTTT.

The table lists this clonotype with a few counts. V usage is TRBV24-1 and J usage is TRBJ2-1; 8 bases fit TRBD1. Germline assignment: CDR1 KGHDR and CDR2 SFDVKD. The CDR3 runs 15 residues. J gave up 9 bases and V 2 bases, and 8 bases lay outside the gene matches. CDR3 protein: CATSDSRQGWLEQFF. The CDR3 DNA sequence: TGTGCCACCAGTGATTCGAGACAGGGGTGGCTTGAGCAGTTCTTC.

This clonotype has only a few counts. The V call is TRBV12-3 or TRBV12-4, the J call TRBJ2-7, with no clear D. With 3 bases removed from V and 5 bases from J, the gap between germline ends came to 11 bases. The CDR3 is 13 residues long. The CDR3 loop is CASSFGTTNEQYF. The CDR3 DNA reads TGTGCCAGCAGTTTTGGCACTACGAACGAGCAGTACTTC.

This clonotype was seen repeatedly, ten times or more. The chain is built from TRBV20-1 and TRBJ2-1; weak D call: TRBD1 (5 bases). Trimming cost V 6 bases and J 3 bases, with 21 bases left between them. CDR3 size: 16 residues. The germline CDR1 and CDR2 sequences are DFQATT and SNEGSKA (reference sequence). The CDR3 bases are TGCAGTGCGCTCGGTAGGGTAGTAGGGGTCTACAATGAGCAGTTCTTC. It codes for CSALGRVVGVYNEQFF.

In its sample, this clonotype was seen many times. The V gene is TRBV11-1, the J gene TRBJ2-7, with 13 nucleotides matching TRBD2. Trimming cost V 6 bases and J 3 bases; bases outside gene matches: 14. The CDR3 totals 18 residues. The germline CDR1 and CDR2 sequences are SGHAT and FQDESV (reference sequence). The CDR3 DNA is TGTGCCAGCAGTCCAAGGACTAGCGGGGGACCCCGAGACTACGAGCAGTACTTC. Protein: CASSPRTSGGPRDYEQYF.

The rearrangement joins TRBV9 to TRBJ2-2; no clear D gene. Germline CDR1 and CDR2: SGDLS and YYNGEE. V gave up 0 bases and J gave up 5 bases, with 14 bases separating them. The CDR3 runs to 16 residues. CDR3 bases: TGTGCCAGCAGCGTAGTAGAACAGACACCTACCGGGGAGCTGTTTTTT. Translated, it gives CASSVVEQTPTGELFF.

The rearrangement uses TRBV5-1 and TRBJ2-1, with 11 nucleotides matching TRBD2. This CDR3 comprises 16 residues. Trimming took 1 base from V and 5 from J; bases not matched to a gene: 5. The germline CDR1 and CDR2 sequences are SGHRS and YFSETQ. The CDR3 reads CASSLSASGGNNEQFF. The CDR3 nucleotides are TGCGCCAGCAGCTTGTCGGCTAGCGGGGGGAACAATGAGCAGTTCTTC.

This clonotype was counted only a few times. The chain employs TRBV25-1 and TRBJ2-7; D uncertain. Germline lookup yields CDR1 MGHDK and CDR2 SYGVNS. The CDR3 loop spans 11 amino acids. DNA for the CDR3: TGTCCGGAGTTACTGTCCTACGAGCAGTACGTC. Translation gives CPELLSYEQYV.

V is TRBV4-3 and J is TRBJ1-6; tentative D call: TRBD1 (5 bases). CDR3 length equals 17 residues. The V gene lost 1 base and the J gene lost 4 bases, with 14 bases spanning the gap. Looked up from germline, CDR1 is LGHNA and CDR2 is YSLEER. In DNA form, the CDR3 reads TGCGCCAGCAGCCAAGTATTAGGGGCGGTGTATAATTCACCCCTCCACTTT. Protein product: CASSQVLGAVYNSPLHF.

The table lists this clonotype with a few counts. The CDR3, as DNA: TGCAGCGTTGAAGATGGGTCTGCGACCAGCAACTATGGCTACACCTTC. It codes for CSVEDGSATSNYGYTF. The chain links TRBV29-1 to TRBJ1-2; unclear D gene. V was trimmed by 0 bases and J by 2 bases, leaving 16 bases between them. Looked up from germline, CDR1 is SQVTM and CDR2 is ANQGSEA. This CDR3 has 16 residues.

As for this clonotype: A much larger clone is a single base away; this may be a read error. This sequence joins TRBV29-1 and TRBJ1-3, with no clear D. Per germline, CDR1 SQVTM and CDR2 ANQGSEA. The CDR3 length is 14 residues. Trimming removed 8 bases at V and 0 bases at J, with 14 bases between. The CDR3 region has the DNA TGCAGCCTTGCAACGGACTACTCTGGAAACACCATATATTTT. Protein sequence: CSLATDYSGNTIYF.

The chain combines TRBV20-1 with TRBJ2-3; perhaps D is TRBD1 or TRBD2 (5 bases each). The CDR3 is 13 amino acids. V shed 8 bases and J shed 2 bases, with 14 bases lying between them. Germline lookup yields CDR1 DFQATT and CDR2 SNEGSKA (reference sequence). This CDR3 reads CSWAPGTTDTQYF. The CDR3, as DNA: TGCAGTTGGGCCCCGGGGACCACAGATACGCAGTATTTT.

This chain links TRBV12-3 or TRBV12-4 with TRBJ1-5, with D unresolved. Trimming cost V 4 bases and J 1 base, with 8 bases left between them. This CDR3 comprises 14 residues. CDR3 DNA sequence: TGTGCCAGCAGTTCGTACAGCAGCAATCAGCCCCAGCATTTT. Its protein product is CASSSYSSNQPQHF.

This clonotype was picked up a small number of times. This chain joins TRBV12-3 or TRBV12-4 and TRBJ2-1; 12 bases match TRBD2. The length of the CDR3 is 14 residues. The V segment lost 7 bases and the J segment 9 bases; nucleotides outside the gene matches: 7. CDR3 loop: CASTRLAGEGEQFF. In DNA form, the CDR3 reads TGTGCCAGCACCAGACTAGCGGGGGAGGGTGAGCAGTTCTTC.

This chain links TRBV6-5 with TRBJ1-4, with 9 bases matching TRBD1. From germline, CDR1 is MNHEY and CDR2 SVGAGI. The CDR3 length is 18 residues. J lost 4 bases, V lost 0 bases, and 9 bases had no gene match. The CDR3: CASSYSGTGRLGNEKLFF. The CDR3 nucleotides are TGTGCCAGCAGTTACTCCGGGACAGGGCGCCTGGGTAATGAAAAACTGTTTTTT.

This clonotype was recorded a few times. This chain connects TRBV12-3 or TRBV12-4 to TRBJ2-7; 7 bases match TRBD1. J lost 3 bases, V lost 5 bases, and 7 bases had no gene match. This CDR3 comprises 14 residues. CDR3 sequence: CASSRQGLVYEQYF. The CDR3 region has the DNA TGTGCCAGCAGTCGACAGGGATTAGTCTACGAGCAGTACTTC.

At least ten counts were recorded for this clonotype. The rearrangement uses TRBV2 and TRBJ2-3; possibly TRBD1 or TRBD2 for D (6 bases each). Trimming pared 11 bases from V and 0 bases from J, leaving 12 bases between. The CDR3 has 13 residues. CDR1 and CDR2 from the germline V gene are SNHLY and FYNNEI. DNA for the CDR3: TGTGCCCGAGGAGGGGGGAGCACAGATACGCAGTATTTT. This encodes CARGGGSTDTQYF.